One sample yielded the 7 T cell receptor beta chains listed below, sequenced in a study of OX40 agonist ivuxolimab in advanced cancers. Some clones are missing from TCRdb's copy, which holds only in-frame ones; the method was immunoSEQ multiplex PCR. The data show 50,000 to 65,000 clones, with 85% to 95% seen just once and approximately 7.9% held by the top ten. The sequencing used CD4+ or CD8+ T cells sorted from blood, collected in a trial of the OX40 agonist ivuxolimab. These receptors were obtained from an adult with an advanced solid tumor such as melanoma, head and neck, liver or kidney cancer.

The chain carries TRBV27 and TRBJ2-1, with a tentative D call TRBD2 (5 bases). The CDR3 is 16 amino acids. V lost 3 bases and J 3 bases, leaving 15 bases between the germline ends. CDR1 MNHEY and CDR2 SMNVEV come from the germline V gene (reference sequence). CDR3: CASSFTLGELYNEQFF. The DNA for the CDR3 is TGTGCCAGCAGTTTTACGTTGGGAGAGCTCTACAATGAGCAGTTCTTC.

V usage is TRBV7-9 and J usage is TRBJ2-7; no firm D call. Per the germline V gene, CDR1 is SEHNR and CDR2 is FQNEAQ (reference sequence). V was pared by 1 base and J by 2 bases, with 3 bases between. The CDR3 length is 12 residues. CDR3 DNA: TGTGCCAGCAGCTTAGTCGCCTACGAGCAGTACTTC. Protein product: CASSLVAYEQYF.

The gene calls are TRBV7-9 and TRBJ2-7; D is possibly TRBD1 (5 bases). Per the germline V gene, CDR1 is SEHNR and CDR2 is FQNEAQ (reference sequence). V lost 5 bases and J 6 bases, leaving 14 bases between the germline ends. The CDR3 contains 13 residues. The CDR3 protein is CASSPPTESEQYF. The DNA of the CDR3 is TGTGCCAGCAGCCCTCCGACAGAAAGCGAGCAGTACTTC.

The chain is built from TRBV5-6 and TRBJ1-4, with 7 nucleotides matching TRBD1. The CDR3 is 15 residues long. V lost 2 bases to trimming and J lost 8 bases; unmatched junction nucleotides: 9. Per the germline V gene, CDR1 is SGHDT and CDR2 is YYEEEE. The CDR3 region has the DNA TGTGCCAGCAGCTTCCAACAGGGGAAGAGCGAAAAACTGTTTTTT. It specifies CASSFQQGKSEKLFF. Variable domain in full (rest from reference TRBV5-6 and TRBJ1-4): DAGVTQSPTHLIKTRGQQVTLRCSPKSGHDTVSWYQQALGQGPQFIFQYYEEEERQRGNFPDRFSGHQFPNYSSELNVNALLLGDSALYLCASSFQQGKSEKLFFGSGTQLSVL.

CDR3 DNA sequence: TGTGCCAGCGGCTGGGACGCCGCGAGCTCCTACGAGCAGTACTTC. The encoded protein is CASGWDAASSYEQYF. The V call is TRBV2, the J call TRBJ2-7; D may match TRBD1 or TRBD2 (5 bases each). V was clipped by 8 bases and J by 0 bases, with 17 bases between them. The CDR3 sequence is 15 residues long. CDR1 is SNHLY and CDR2 is FYNNEI in the germline V gene.

J is TRBJ1-3 and V is TRBV5-1, with D possibly matching TRBD1 (5 bases). The CDR3 contains 12 residues. Per germline, CDR1 SGHRS and CDR2 YFSETQ. The V and J ends lost 3 bases and 4 bases respectively, with 5 bases between them. The CDR3 DNA reads as TGCGCCAGCAGCTCAGGGGGAAACACCATATATTTT. This translates into CASSSGGNTIYF.

The chain uses TRBV28 and TRBJ2-1; TRBD1 matches at 10 bases. This CDR3 is built from 15 residues. J was trimmed by 9 bases and V by 6 bases; bases with no gene match: 11. CDR1 MDHEN and CDR2 SYDVKM come from the germline V gene. Here the CDR3 reads CASRGDRGRLGEQFF. DNA of the CDR3: TGTGCCAGCAGGGGGGACAGGGGTCGTTTGGGTGAGCAGTTCTTC.